This T cell receptor (beta chain) is from a study of blood T cell repertoires in COVID-19. As for the study in general: Researchers got acute and convalescent COVID-19 samples from the United States, Italy and Spain. T cells, B-cell-depleted T cells, or PBMCs supplied cDNA or gDNA.

In the authors' workflow: Nucleated cell counts were estimated from reference gene primer amplification. The data were produced by immunoSEQ multiplex PCR, yet TCRdb's version contains in-frame clones alone and is incomplete. V, J and clone size reflect that table, while D and trimming were determined from the DNA. The sample shows fewer than 250,000 clones, about nine tenths of them seen only once. Sequencing used PBMCs or T cells enriched from blood (not recorded which). The clonotype was recovered from a man between 45 and 60 years old who had been exposed to COVID-19.

CDR3 nucleotides: TGTGCCAGCAGCGCCTTAGCGGGGGGGCAGGAGACCCAGTACTTC. This codes for CASSALAGGQETQYF. The chain has TRBV9 and TRBJ2-5; TRBD2 matches at 11 bases. There are 15 residues in the CDR3. The ends lost 3 bases at V and 5 bases at J; junction bases unmatched: 6. Per the germline V gene, CDR1 is SGDLS and CDR2 is YYNGEE. The complete variable domain, with remaining parts taken from reference TRBV9 and TRBJ2-5, reads DSGVTQTPKHLITATGQRVTLRCSPRSGDLSVYWYQQSLDQGLQFLIQYYNGEERAKGNILERFSAQQFPDLHSELNLSSLELGDSALYFCASSALAGGQETQYFGPGTRLLVL.